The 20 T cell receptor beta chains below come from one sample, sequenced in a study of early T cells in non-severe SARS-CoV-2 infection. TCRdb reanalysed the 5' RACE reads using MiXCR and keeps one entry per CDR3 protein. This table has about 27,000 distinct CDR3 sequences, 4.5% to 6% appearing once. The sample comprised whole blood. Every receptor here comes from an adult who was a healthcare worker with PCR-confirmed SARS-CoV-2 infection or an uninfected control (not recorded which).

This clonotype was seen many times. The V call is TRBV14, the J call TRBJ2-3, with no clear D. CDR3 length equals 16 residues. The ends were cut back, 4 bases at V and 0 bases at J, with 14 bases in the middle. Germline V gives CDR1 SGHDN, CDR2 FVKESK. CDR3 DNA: TGTGCCAGCAGCCCTGCGTGGGGAATTAGCACAGATACGCAGTATTTT. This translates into CASSPAWGISTDTQYF. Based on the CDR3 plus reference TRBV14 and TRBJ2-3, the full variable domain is EAGVTQFPSHSVIEKGQTVTLRCDPISGHDNLYWYRRVMGKEIKFLLHFVKESKQDESGMPNNRFLAERTGGTYSTLKVQPAELEDSGVYFCASSPAWGISTDTQYFGPGTRLTVL.

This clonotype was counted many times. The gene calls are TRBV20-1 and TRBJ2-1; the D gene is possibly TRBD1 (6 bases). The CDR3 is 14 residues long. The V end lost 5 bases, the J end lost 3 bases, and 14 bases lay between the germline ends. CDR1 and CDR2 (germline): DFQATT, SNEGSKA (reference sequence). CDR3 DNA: TGCAGTGCTCGACAGGACGACATCTACAATGAGCAGTTCTTC. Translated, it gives CSARQDDIYNEQFF.

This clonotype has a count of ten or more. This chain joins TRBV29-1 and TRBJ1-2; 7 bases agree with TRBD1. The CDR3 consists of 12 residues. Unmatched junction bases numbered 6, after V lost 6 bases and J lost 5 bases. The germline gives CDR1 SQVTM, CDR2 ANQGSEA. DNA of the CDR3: TGCAGCGTCACTCAGGGGGATTATGGCTACACCTTC. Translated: CSVTQGDYGYTF.

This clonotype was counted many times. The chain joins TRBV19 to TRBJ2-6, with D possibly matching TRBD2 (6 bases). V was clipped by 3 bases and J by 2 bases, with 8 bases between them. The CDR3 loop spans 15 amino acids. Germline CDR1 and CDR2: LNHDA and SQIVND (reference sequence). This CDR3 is CASSIPGAGANVLTF. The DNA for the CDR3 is TGTGCCAGTAGTATTCCGGGGGCTGGGGCCAACGTCCTGACTTTC.

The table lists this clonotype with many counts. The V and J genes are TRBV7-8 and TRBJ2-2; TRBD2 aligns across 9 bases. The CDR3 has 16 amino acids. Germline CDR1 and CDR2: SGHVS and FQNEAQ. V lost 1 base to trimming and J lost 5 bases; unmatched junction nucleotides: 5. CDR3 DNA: TGTGCCAGCAGCTTAGGGCTAGCGGGAAAAACCGGGGAGCTGTTTTTT. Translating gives CASSLGLAGKTGELFF. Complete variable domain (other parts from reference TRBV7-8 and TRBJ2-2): GAGVSQSPRYKVAKRGQDVALRCDPISGHVSLFWYQQALGQGPEFLTYFQNEAQLDKSGLPSDRFFAERPEGSVSTLKIQRTQQEDSAVYLCASSLGLAGKTGELFFGEGSRLTVL.

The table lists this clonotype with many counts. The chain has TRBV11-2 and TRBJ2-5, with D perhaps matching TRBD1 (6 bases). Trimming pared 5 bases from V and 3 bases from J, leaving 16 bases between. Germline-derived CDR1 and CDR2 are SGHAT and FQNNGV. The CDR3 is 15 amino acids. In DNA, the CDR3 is TGTGCCAGCAGCCATAGGGACATGCCAGAAGAGACCCAGTACTTC. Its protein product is CASSHRDMPEETQYF.

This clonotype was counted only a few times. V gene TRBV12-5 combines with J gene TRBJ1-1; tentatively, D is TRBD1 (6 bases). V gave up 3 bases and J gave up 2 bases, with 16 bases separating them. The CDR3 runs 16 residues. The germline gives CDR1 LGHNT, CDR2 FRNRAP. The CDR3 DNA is TGTGCTAGTGGTTTCGGTCAGGGGCGCCTCAACACTGAAGCTTTCTTT. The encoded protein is CASGFGQGRLNTEAFF.

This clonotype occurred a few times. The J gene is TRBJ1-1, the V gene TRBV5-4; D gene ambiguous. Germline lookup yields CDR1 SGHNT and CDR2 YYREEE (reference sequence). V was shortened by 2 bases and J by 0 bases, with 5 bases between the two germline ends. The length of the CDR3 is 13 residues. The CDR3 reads CASSFQVNTEAFF. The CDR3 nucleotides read TGTGCCAGCAGCTTCCAGGTGAACACTGAAGCTTTCTTT. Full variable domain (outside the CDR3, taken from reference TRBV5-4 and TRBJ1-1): ETGVTQSPTHLIKTRGQQVTLRCSSQSGHNTVSWYQQALGQGPQFIFQYYREEENGRGNFPPRFSGLQFPNYSSELNVNALELDDSALYLCASSFQVNTEAFFGQGTRLTVV.

CDR3 protein: CSVAGENTEAFF. In DNA form, the CDR3 reads TGCAGCGTGGCAGGAGAGAACACTGAAGCTTTCTTT. The gene calls are TRBV29-1 and TRBJ1-1; no definite D call. V was clipped by 6 bases and J by 1 base, with 9 bases between them. Germline values: CDR1 SQVTM, CDR2 ANQGSEA. The CDR3 length is 12 residues.

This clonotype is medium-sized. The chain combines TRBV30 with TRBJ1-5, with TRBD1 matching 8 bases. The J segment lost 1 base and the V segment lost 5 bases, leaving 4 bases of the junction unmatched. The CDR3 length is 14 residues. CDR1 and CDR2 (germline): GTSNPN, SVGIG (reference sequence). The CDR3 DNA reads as TGTGCCTGGGAAGGACAGGGCAGCAATCAGCCCCAGCATTTT. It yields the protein CAWEGQGSNQPQHF.

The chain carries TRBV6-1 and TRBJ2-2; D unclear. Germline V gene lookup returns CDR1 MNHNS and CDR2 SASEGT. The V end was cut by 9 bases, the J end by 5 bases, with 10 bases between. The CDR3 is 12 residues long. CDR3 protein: CASFEPTGELFF. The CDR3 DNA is TGTGCCAGTTTCGAACCTACCGGGGAGCTGTTTTTT.

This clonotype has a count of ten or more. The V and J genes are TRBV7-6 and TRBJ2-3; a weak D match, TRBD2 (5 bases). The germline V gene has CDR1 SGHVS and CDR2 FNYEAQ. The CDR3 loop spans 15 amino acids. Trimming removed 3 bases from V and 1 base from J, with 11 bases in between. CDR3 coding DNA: TGTGCCAGCAGCTTCGGACTCCCCGGCACAGATACGCAGTATTTT. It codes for CASSFGLPGTDTQYF.

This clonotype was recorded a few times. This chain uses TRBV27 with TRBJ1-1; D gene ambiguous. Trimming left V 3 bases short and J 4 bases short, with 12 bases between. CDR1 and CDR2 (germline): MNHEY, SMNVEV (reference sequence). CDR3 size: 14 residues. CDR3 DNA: TGTGCCAGCAGTTTTGGTGTCTTTGGCACTGAAGCTTTCTTT. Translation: CASSFGVFGTEAFF.

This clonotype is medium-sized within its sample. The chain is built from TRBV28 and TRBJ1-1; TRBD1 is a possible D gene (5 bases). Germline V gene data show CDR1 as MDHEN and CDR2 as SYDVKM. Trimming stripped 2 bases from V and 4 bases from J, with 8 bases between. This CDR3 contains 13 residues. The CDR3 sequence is CASSLDGGTEAFF. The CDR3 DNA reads TGTGCCAGCAGTTTAGACGGGGGCACTGAAGCTTTCTTT.

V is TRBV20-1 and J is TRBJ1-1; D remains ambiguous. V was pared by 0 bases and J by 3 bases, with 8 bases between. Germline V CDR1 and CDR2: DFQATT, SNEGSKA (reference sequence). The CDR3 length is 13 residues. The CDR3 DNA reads TGCAGTGCTAGAGACAGACTACACACTGAAGCTTTCTTT. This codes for CSARDRLHTEAFF.

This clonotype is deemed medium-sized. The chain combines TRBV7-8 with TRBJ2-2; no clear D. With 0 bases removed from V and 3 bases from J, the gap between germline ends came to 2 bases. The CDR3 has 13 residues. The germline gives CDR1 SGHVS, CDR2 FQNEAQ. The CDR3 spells CASSLADTGELFF. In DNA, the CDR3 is TGTGCCAGCAGCTTAGCAGACACCGGGGAGCTGTTTTTT.

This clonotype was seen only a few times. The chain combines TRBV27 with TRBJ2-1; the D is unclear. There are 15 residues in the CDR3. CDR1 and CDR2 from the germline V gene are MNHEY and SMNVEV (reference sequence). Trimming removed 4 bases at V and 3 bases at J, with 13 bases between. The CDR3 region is CASSSSNRFYNEQFF. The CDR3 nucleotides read TGTGCCAGCAGTTCTAGTAATCGTTTCTACAATGAGCAGTTCTTC.

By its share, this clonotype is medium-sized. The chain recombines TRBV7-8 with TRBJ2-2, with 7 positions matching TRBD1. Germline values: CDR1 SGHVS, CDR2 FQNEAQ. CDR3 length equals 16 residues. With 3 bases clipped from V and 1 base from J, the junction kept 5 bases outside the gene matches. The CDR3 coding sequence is TGTGCCAGCAGCTTTACAGGGGCTTTGAACACCGGGGAGCTGTTTTTT. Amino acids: CASSFTGALNTGELFF.

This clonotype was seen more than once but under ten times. DNA for the CDR3: TGTGCCAGCAGCTCAACAGGGGCGGGTGAAGCTTTCTTT. Its translation: CASSSTGAGEAFF. The J gene is TRBJ1-1, the V gene TRBV7-2; TRBD1 matches at 7 bases. Germline-derived CDR1 and CDR2 are SGHTA and FQGNSA. V lost 4 bases to trimming and J lost 7 bases; unmatched junction nucleotides: 6. CDR3 length: 13 residues.

Here the CDR3 reads CASSQDAWEVEAFF. The CDR3 nucleotides are TGTGCCAGCAGCCAAGACGCATGGGAGGTTGAAGCTTTCTTT. The chain employs TRBV4-2 and TRBJ1-1; D is unresolved. CDR1 is LGHNA and CDR2 is YNFKEQ in the germline V gene. This CDR3 contains 14 residues. V lost 0 bases and J lost 7, with 12 bases in between.